The rows below give T cell receptor beta chains drawn from one sample of a study of long-term antiretroviral therapy in people with HIV. Assay: immunoSEQ multiplex PCR; the TCRdb copy retains only in-frame clones and omits some. The data contain around 29,000 clones, over 90% of them singletons. Sequenced material: unsorted PBMCs, taken 5.3 years after starting antiretroviral therapy. These receptors all stem from a man aged 45-60 years with HIV. CDR3s include the opening cysteine and the closing phenylalanine or tryptophan. D genes are given only for firm matches. Some rows mark clone size as missing; the rest say once, few, many or name a class of expanded clone.

CASSSENSPLHF	TGTGCCAGCAGTTCGGAGAATTCACCCCTCCACTTT	NA	NA	TRBV28	TRBJ1-6
CASSLSAYGYTF	TGTGCCAGCAGTTTGAGTGCCTATGGCTACACCTTC	NA	NA	TRBV28	TRBJ1-2
CASSQVVSRGSYEQYF	TGCGCCAGCAGCCAGGTGGTTTCGCGGGGGTCCTACGAGCAGTACTTC	NA	TRBD2	TRBV4-3	TRBJ2-7
CASSSGGREQFF	TGTGCCAGCAGCTCGGGCGGACGGGAGCAGTTCTTC	NA	NA	TRBV7-2	TRBJ2-1
CASSDRGQGSNQPQHF	TGTGCCAGCAGCGACCGAGGACAGGGAAGCAATCAGCCCCAGCATTTT	NA	TRBD1	TRBV6-6	TRBJ1-5
CASSGTGGPYNSPLHF	TGTGCCAGCAGTGGGACAGGGGGGCCCTATAATTCACCCCTCCACTTT	NA	TRBD1	TRBV28	TRBJ1-6
CASSTGETQYF	TGTGCCAGTAGTACGGGGGAGACCCAGTACTTC	NA	NA	TRBV19	TRBJ2-5
CSARDLDGYTF	TGCAGTGCTAGAGATCTCGATGGCTACACCTTC	NA	NA	TRBV20-1	TRBJ1-2
CASSKEPEKYF	TGTGCCAGCAGCAAAGAGCCCGAGAAGTACTTC	NA	NA	TRBV21-1	TRBJ2-7
CASRTFANTGELFF	TGTGCCAGCCGAACGTTCGCGAACACCGGGGAGCTGTTTTTT	once	NA	TRBV6-6	TRBJ2-2
CASSSSRRADNEQFF	TGTGCCAGCAGCTCCTCCAGGAGAGCAGACAATGAGCAGTTCTTC	NA	NA	TRBV11-3	TRBJ2-1
CASSLDRNTEAFF	TGTGCCAGCAGTTTAGACAGAAACACTGAAGCTTTCTTT	NA	NA	TRBV28	TRBJ1-1
CASSFSAGEDEQYF	TGTGCCAGCAGTTTTTCAGCGGGGGAAGACGAGCAGTACTTC	NA	TRBD2	TRBV6-6	TRBJ2-7
CASSPFGTGGAETQYF	TGTGCCAGCAGCCCATTTGGGACAGGGGGCGCGGAGACCCAGTACTTC	NA	TRBD1	TRBV5-4	TRBJ2-5
CASSLGRQGSETQYF	TGTGCCAGCAGCTTGGGTAGACAGGGTTCGGAGACCCAGTACTTC	NA	TRBD1	TRBV5-8	TRBJ2-5
CASSESNSGAEGQPQHF	TGCGCCAGCAGTGAGTCGAATTCCGGGGCGGAGGGTCAGCCCCAGCATTTT	NA	NA	TRBV10-2	TRBJ1-5
CASSQEVQASGANVLTF	TGCGCCAGCAGCCAAGAGGTTCAGGCGTCTGGGGCCAACGTCCTGACTTTC	few	NA	TRBV4-3	TRBJ2-6
CASSFMGVNTGELFF	TGTGCCAGCAGCTTTATGGGAGTGAACACCGGGGAGCTGTTTTTT	NA	NA	TRBV11-3	TRBJ2-2
CASSPQRSYGYTF	TGTGCCAGCAGCCCTCAGCGAAGCTATGGCTACACCTTC	NA	NA	TRBV7-9	TRBJ1-2
CASTPLQGAEYGYTF	TGTGCCAGCACCCCATTACAGGGGGCCGAGTATGGCTACACCTTC	NA	TRBD1	TRBV2	TRBJ1-2
CASSLAGNTEAFF	TGTGCCAGCAGCTTGGCTGGGAACACTGAAGCTTTCTTT	once	NA	TRBV5-6	TRBJ1-1
CASEQGANIQYF	TGTGCCAGCGAACAGGGGGCAAACATTCAGTACTTC	NA	TRBD1	TRBV11-2	TRBJ2-4
CASSSPLISGNTIYF	TGTGCCAGCAGTTCCCCCTTAATCTCTGGAAACACCATATATTTT	NA	NA	TRBV6-5	TRBJ1-3
CASSEDWAKGYTF	TGTGCCAGCAGTGAAGATTGGGCAAAAGGCTACACCTTC	NA	NA	TRBV25-1	TRBJ1-2
CASSLGTGREQYF	TGTGCCAGCAGCTTAGGGACAGGGCGCGAGCAGTACTTC	NA	TRBD1	TRBV7-2	TRBJ2-7
CASSLGGASTDTQYF	TGTGCCAGCAGCTTAGGTGGGGCTAGCACAGATACGCAGTATTTT	once	NA	TRBV11-2	TRBJ2-3
CASSPGEEENEQFF	TGTGCCAGCAGCCCGGGGGAGGAGGAAAATGAGCAGTTCTTC	once	NA	TRBV4-2	TRBJ2-1
CASSQVGQGAHEQYF	TGCGCCAGCAGCCAAGTGGGACAGGGGGCCCACGAGCAGTACTTC	NA	TRBD1	TRBV4-3	TRBJ2-7
CASTLLYEDAYEQYF	TGTGCCAGCACCCTTCTTTACGAGGATGCCTACGAGCAGTACTTC	medium-sized	NA	TRBV11-2	TRBJ2-7
CASSKWRSGEQYF	TGTGCCAGCAGTAAATGGCGGTCTGGAGAGCAGTACTTC	NA	NA	TRBV7-2	TRBJ2-7
CASSLTGNTEAFF	TGCGCCAGCAGCTTGACAGGTAACACTGAAGCTTTCTTT	NA	NA	TRBV5-1	TRBJ1-1
CAIRPGTASSVSSSSYEQYF	TGTGCCATCAGACCCGGGACAGCCTCATCCGTAAGTTCGAGCTCCTACGAGCAGTACTTC	NA	TRBD1	TRBV10-3	TRBJ2-7
CASTNRGRSYEQYF	TGTGCCAGCACCAACAGGGGGAGGTCATACGAGCAGTACTTC	NA	TRBD1	TRBV11-2	TRBJ2-7
CASSRDSLYSGANVLTF	TGTGCCAGCAGTAGGGACAGCCTCTACTCTGGGGCCAACGTCCTGACTTTC	NA	TRBD1	TRBV7-6	TRBJ2-6
CASSLGVAGELFF	TGTGCCAGCAGTTTAGGGGTGGCCGGGGAGCTGTTTTTT	NA	NA	TRBV28	TRBJ2-2
CASSMDRGHPYEQYF	TGTGCCAGTAGTATGGACAGGGGCCATCCCTACGAGCAGTACTTC	NA	TRBD1	TRBV19	TRBJ2-7
CASSSRDSTDTQYF	TGTGCCAGCAGTTCCCGGGACAGCACAGATACGCAGTATTTT	NA	NA	TRBV27	TRBJ2-3
CASSQVNRGFAGELFF	TGTGCCAGCAGCCAAGTGAACAGGGGTTTCGCCGGGGAGCTGTTTTTT	NA	TRBD1	TRBV14	TRBJ2-2
CASSEKVGAGWADTQYF	TGCGCCAGCAGTGAGAAGGTTGGGGCAGGGTGGGCAGATACGCAGTATTTT	NA	NA	TRBV10-1	TRBJ2-3
CAWSQWDMNTEAFF	TGTGCCTGGAGTCAGTGGGACATGAACACTGAAGCTTTCTTT	NA	NA	TRBV30	TRBJ1-1
CASSYSTQSHNEQFF	TGTGCCAGCAGTTACTCTACCCAGAGTCACAATGAGCAGTTCTTC	NA	NA	TRBV6-6	TRBJ2-1
CASMPGGSYGYTF	TGCGCCAGCATGCCAGGGGGTTCCTATGGCTACACCTTC	NA	TRBD1	TRBV5-1	TRBJ1-2
CASSQRTGDNSPLHF	TGCGCCAGCAGCCAGAGGACAGGGGATAATTCACCCCTCCACTTT	NA	TRBD1	TRBV4-3	TRBJ1-6
CAWRDRMGSPLHF	TGTGCCTGGAGGGACAGAATGGGTTCACCCCTCCACTTT	NA	NA	TRBV30	TRBJ1-6
CASSHRQDQNIQYF	TGTGCCAGCAGCCACCGGCAAGATCAAAACATTCAGTACTTC	NA	NA	TRBV14	TRBJ2-4
CASSLIGPGGVNTEAFF	TGCGCCAGCAGCCTTATCGGGCCGGGTGGGGTGAACACTGAAGCTTTCTTT	NA	NA	TRBV4-1	TRBJ1-1
CASSIEGIGYNSPLHF	TGTGCCAGTAGTATAGAGGGGATTGGCTATAATTCACCCCTCCACTTT	NA	NA	TRBV19	TRBJ1-6
CASSVWRNTEAFF	TGTGCCAGCAGTGTATGGCGGAACACTGAAGCTTTCTTT	NA	NA	TRBV6-1	TRBJ1-1
CAHQADLGYEQYF	TGTGCGCACCAGGCAGACCTTGGCTACGAGCAGTACTTC	NA	NA	TRBV28	TRBJ2-7
CASSLGVNYGYTF	TGTGCCAGCAGCTTGGGGGTTAACTATGGCTACACCTTC	NA	NA	TRBV7-9	TRBJ1-2
CASSLVGRGRGNTEAFF	TGTGCCAGCAGCTTAGTGGGTAGGGGACGGGGAAACACTGAAGCTTTCTTT	NA	NA	TRBV11-3	TRBJ1-1
CASQGTSGYNEQFF	TGTGCCAGTCAAGGGACTAGCGGGTACAATGAGCAGTTCTTC	NA	TRBD2	TRBV19	TRBJ2-1
CASSQDARKDTQYF	TGTGCCAGCAGCCAAGATGCCCGTAAGGATACGCAGTATTTT	NA	NA	TRBV4-2	TRBJ2-3
CSVALQKPGGYTF	TGCAGCGTTGCCCTACAAAAACCGGGTGGCTACACCTTC	NA	NA	TRBV29-1	TRBJ1-2
CASRQEASSYEQYF	TGCGCCAGCAGGCAAGAGGCATCCTCCTACGAGCAGTACTTC	NA	NA	TRBV5-1	TRBJ2-7
CAISERRETGELFF	TGTGCCATCAGTGAGCGGCGGGAGACCGGGGAGCTGTTTTTT	NA	TRBD2	TRBV10-3	TRBJ2-2
CASSLDGGGVTDTQYF	TGTGCCAGCAGCTTAGATGGCGGGGGGGTTACAGATACGCAGTATTTT	once	TRBD2	TRBV7-2	TRBJ2-3
CASSYRQGRNTGELFF	TGTGCCAGCAGCTACCGACAGGGGAGAAACACCGGGGAGCTGTTTTTT	NA	TRBD1	TRBV7-6	TRBJ2-2
CASSDSTSTDTQYF	TGTGCCAGCAGTGACTCGACTAGCACAGATACGCAGTATTTT	NA	NA	TRBV6-4	TRBJ2-3
CASRYGGRLLEQYF	TGTGCCAGCAGATATGGGGGAAGGCTTTTGGAGCAGTACTTC	NA	NA	TRBV21-1	TRBJ2-7